This record concerns one T cell receptor (beta chain) sequence. The data were taken from a study of blood T cell repertoires in COVID-19. Looking at the study overall: PBMCs, B-cell-depleted T cells, or T cells were the source of the cDNA or gDNA that made up the material.

CDR1 MNHEY and CDR2 SMNVEV come from the germline V gene (reference sequence). Germline trimming cut 5 bases from V and 0 bases from J; bases unmatched to any gene: 18. The CDR3 totals 20 residues. The assay was immunoSEQ multiplex PCR, and TCRdb's table has in-frame clones only and misses some. The sample has 390,000 or so clones; approximately 90% are singletons. Sample: peripheral blood. The chain couples TRBV27 to TRBJ1-4, with 7 nucleotides matching TRBD1. This sequence was found in a woman aged 25 to 39 with active or convalescent COVID-19. For the CDR3, the DNA is TGTGCCAGCAGTCCGACGGTTAGGGGGCGCCTACTTGCAACTAATGAAAAACTGTTTTTT. Translated: CASSPTVRGRLLATNEKLFF.